This passage covers 19 T cell receptor beta chains from one sample sequenced in a study of regulatory T cells in long-lasting Graves disease. In building TCR beta libraries, iRepertoire HTBI primers were used together with Arm-PCR of CDR3 regions. TCRdb re-analysed the multiplex PCR reads in MiXCR, keeping a single row per CDR3 protein. The sample lists around 430,000 distinct CDR3 sequences; roughly 23% were seen once. Specified time point: persistent/refractory GD, antithyroid drugs over 5 years with positive TRAb. After RNA was extracted from PBMCs, the TCR library was made from it. Sequencing was performed on peripheral blood mononuclear cells (PBMCs), taken when the disease was refractory, from a patient treated with antithyroid drugs. These receptors all stem from a female donor with Graves disease.

This clonotype was counted ten times or more. The chain has TRBV28 and TRBJ1-5; unclear D gene. Germline lookup yields CDR1 MDHEN and CDR2 SYDVKM. Trimming pared 2 bases from V and 5 bases from J, leaving 22 bases between. The CDR3 spans 18 residues. The CDR3 protein is CASSLPPPFWGEDQPQHF. CDR3 sequence (DNA): TGTGCCAGCAGTTTACCCCCCCCGTTTTGGGGTGAGGATCAGCCCCAGCATTTT. Combining the CDR3 with reference TRBV28 and TRBJ1-5 gives the whole variable domain DVKVTQSSRYLVKRTGEKVFLECVQDMDHENMFWYRQDPGLGLRLIYFSYDVKMKEKGDIPEGYSVSREKKERFSLILESASTNQTSMYLCASSLPPPFWGEDQPQHFGDGTRLSIL.

The chain links TRBV30 to TRBJ1-1; 11 bases are shared with TRBD1. This CDR3 has 14 amino acids. V trimming: 2 bases; J trimming: 4 bases; junction bases outside the gene matches: 3. Germline CDR1 and CDR2: GTSNPN and SVGIG (reference sequence). CDR3 sequence reads: CAWSPGTGGTEAFF. For the CDR3, the DNA is TGTGCCTGGAGTCCCGGGACAGGGGGCACTGAAGCTTTCTTT.

The chain's CDR3 is CASSPPAGGPLEQYF. The CDR3 bases are TGTGCCAGCAGCCCCCCAGCGGGGGGCCCCTTGGAGCAGTACTTC. The chain carries TRBV3-1 and TRBJ2-7; 9 bases fit TRBD2. Trimming removed 4 bases from V and 7 bases from J; junction bases left unmatched: 11. CDR3 size: 15 residues. From germline, CDR1 is LGHDT and CDR2 YNNKEL (reference sequence).

This clonotype was observed many times. The chain carries TRBV28 and TRBJ1-2, with D perhaps matching TRBD1 (5 bases). V was clipped by 8 bases and J by 4 bases, with 17 bases between them. The CDR3 has 14 residues. CDR1 is MDHEN and CDR2 is SYDVKM in the germline V gene. The CDR3 protein is CASLLGAGGYGYTF. In DNA form, the CDR3 reads TGTGCCAGCCTATTAGGGGCTGGAGGCTATGGCTACACCTTC.

This clonotype occurred many times. The chain recombines TRBV13 with TRBJ1-1; D remains ambiguous. The V end was cut by 3 bases, the J end by 6 bases, with 5 bases between. Germline V lookup: CDR1 PRHDT, CDR2 FYEKMQ (reference sequence). This CDR3 has 11 residues. The CDR3 sequence is CASSFRAEAFF. CDR3 in DNA: TGTGCCAGCAGCTTCCGGGCTGAAGCTTTCTTT.

The sample holds a few counts of this clonotype. The V call is TRBV7-9, the J call TRBJ1-1; D call uncertain. The V gene lost 5 bases and the J gene lost 10 bases, with 11 bases spanning the gap. Per germline, CDR1 SEHNR and CDR2 FQNEAQ (reference sequence). The CDR3 totals 11 residues. CDR3 amino acids: CASSPSNGAFF. CDR3 sequence (DNA): TGTGCCAGCAGCCCTTCCAACGGAGCTTTCTTT. The full variable domain, completed using reference TRBV7-9 and TRBJ1-1, is DTGVSQNPRHKITKRGQNVTFRCDPISEHNRLYWYRQTLGQGPEFLTYFQNEAQLEKSRLLSDRFSAERPKGSFSTLEIQRTEQGDSAMYLCASSPSNGAFFGQGTRLTVV.

This clonotype was recorded many times. The chain is built from TRBV3-1 and TRBJ1-2; no reliable D call. V gave up 1 base and J gave up 7 bases, with 13 bases separating them. Germline V CDR1 and CDR2: LGHDT, YNNKEL (reference sequence). This CDR3 contains 14 residues. The CDR3 spells CASSQVEHNRGYTF. The CDR3, as DNA: TGTGCCAGCAGCCAAGTCGAACACAACCGTGGCTACACCTTC.

This sequence joins TRBV7-2 and TRBJ2-1; D may correspond to TRBD1 or TRBD2 (5 bases each). Germline V lookup: CDR1 SGHTA, CDR2 FQGNSA. This CDR3 comprises 14 residues. V was shortened by 3 bases and J by 7 bases, with 13 bases between the two germline ends. The CDR3 reads CASSLGPPPNEQFF. The CDR3 nucleotides read TGTGCCAGCAGCTTGGGACCCCCGCCTAATGAGCAGTTCTTC. The full variable domain, completed using reference TRBV7-2 and TRBJ2-1, is GAGVSQSPSNKVTEKGKDVELRCDPISGHTALYWYRQSLGQGLEFLIYFQGNSAPDKSGLPSDRFSAERTGGSVSTLTIQRTQQEDSAVYLCASSLGPPPNEQFFGPGTRLTVL.

This clonotype was seen at least ten times. The chain uses TRBV12-3 or TRBV12-4 and TRBJ2-7; D perhaps matches TRBD2 (7 bases). The length of the CDR3 is 15 residues. Trimming cost V 5 bases and J 3 bases, with 17 bases left between them. The CDR3 spells CASSGGATGVYEQYF. The DNA of the CDR3 is TGTGCCAGCAGTGGGGGGGCGACAGGTGTCTACGAGCAGTACTTC.

This clonotype was observed at least ten times. The chain is built from TRBV28 and TRBJ2-7, with 12 positions matching TRBD1. Germline assignment: CDR1 MDHEN and CDR2 SYDVKM. The CDR3 has 15 residues. With 6 bases clipped from V and 5 bases from J, the junction kept 8 bases outside the gene matches. The DNA of the CDR3 is TGTGCCAGCAGCGATCCGGGACAGGGGGCCCACGAGCAGTACTTC. Protein: CASSDPGQGAHEQYF.

This clonotype occurred a few times. V usage is TRBV2 and J usage is TRBJ2-3; 13 nucleotides match TRBD2. The junction had 2 bases not matched to a gene; V was cut back by 2 bases and J by 6 bases. This CDR3 is 15 amino acids long. Germline lookup yields CDR1 SNHLY and CDR2 FYNNEI. In DNA form, the CDR3 reads TGTGCCAGCAGTGAACGACTAGCGGGGGGCGATACGCAGTATTTT. The encoded protein is CASSERLAGGDTQYF.

Only a few counts were recorded for this clonotype. The chain couples TRBV11-3 to TRBJ2-5, with TRBD1 matching over 7 bases. Trimming at V came to 6 bases and at J to 4 bases, leaving 14 bases not matched to a gene. This CDR3 has 16 amino acids. Germline values: CDR1 SGHNT, CDR2 YENEEA. This CDR3 reads CASSTHRDSGPETQYF. The DNA for the CDR3 is TGTGCCAGCAGTACGCACCGGGACAGTGGACCAGAGACCCAGTACTTC. Full variable domain (outside the CDR3, taken from reference TRBV11-3 and TRBJ2-5): EAGVVQSPRYKIIEKKQPVAFWCNPISGHNTLYWYLQNLGQGPELLIRYENEEAVDDSQLPKDRFSAERLKGVDSTLKIQPAELGDSAVYLCASSTHRDSGPETQYFGPGTRLLVL.

There are many counts of this clonotype. DNA for the CDR3: TGTGCCACCAGTCTGCCGAGCGGGAGCAGGGACTACGAGCAGTACTTC. This encodes CATSLPSGSRDYEQYF. The chain has TRBV24-1 and TRBJ2-7, with 8 bases matching TRBD2. This CDR3 region has 16 residues. Trimming took 6 bases from V and 3 from J; bases not matched to a gene: 12. Germline CDR1 and CDR2: KGHDR and SFDVKD.

This clonotype was seen repeatedly, ten times or more. The chain is built from TRBV6-1 and TRBJ2-7, with D perhaps matching TRBD2 (6 bases). CDR3 length: 11 amino acids. V lost 6 bases and J lost 6, with 9 bases in between. Germline CDR1 is MNHNS and CDR2 is SASEGT. The CDR3 DNA reads as TGTGCCAGCAGACACGGGGGCGAGCAGTACTTC. Amino acids: CASRHGGEQYF.

Comments on this clonotype: Possible read error: a much larger clone is one base away. The V call is TRBV15, the J call TRBJ2-5; 9 bases line up with TRBD1. Germline lookup yields CDR1 LNHNV and CDR2 YYDKDF (reference sequence). The CDR3 has 15 amino acids. For the CDR3, the DNA is TGTGCCACCAGCAGAGATACGACAGGGGGAGAGGCCCAGTACTTC. This sequence encodes CATSRDTTGGEAQYF. Full variable domain (rest looked up from reference TRBV15 and TRBJ2-5): DAMVIQNPRYQVTQFGKPVTLSCSQTLNHNVMYWYQQKSSQAPKLLFHYYDKDFNNEADTPDNFQSRRPNTSFCFLDIRSPGLGDTAMYLCATSRDTTGGEAQYFGPGTRLLVL.

The genes are TRBV5-1 and TRBJ2-7, with 10 bases aligning to TRBD2. The germline V gene has CDR1 SGHRS and CDR2 YFSETQ. CDR3 size: 14 residues. The J segment lost 3 bases and the V segment lost 3 bases, leaving 3 bases of the junction unmatched. As DNA, the CDR3 is TGCGCCAGCAGCTCTGGGACTAGCGACTACGAGCAGTACTTC. This sequence encodes CASSSGTSDYEQYF.

In this sample, this clonotype turned up many times. The chain joins TRBV28 to TRBJ2-5; D may be TRBD1 (6 bases). CDR3 length: 15 amino acids. Looked up from germline, CDR1 is MDHEN and CDR2 is SYDVKM. V lost 5 bases and J 1 base, leaving 14 bases between the germline ends. Here the CDR3 DNA reads TGTGCCAGCAGTCCCCGGGACAACCCCCAAGAGACCCAGTACTTC. Its protein is CASSPRDNPQETQYF.

This clonotype was observed a handful of times. The genes are TRBV6-1 and TRBJ1-1; D is possibly TRBD1 (5 bases). Germline CDR1 MNHNS, CDR2 SASEGT. The CDR3 extends over 14 amino acids. With 10 bases removed from V and 1 base from J, the gap between germline ends came to 16 bases. The CDR3: CATRREGTNTEAFF. The CDR3 region has the DNA TGTGCCACCCGGCGGGAAGGGACGAACACTGAAGCTTTCTTT.

This clonotype was counted many times. This chain connects TRBV28 to TRBJ1-5; TRBD1 aligns across 10 bases. Germline V gene sequence: CDR1 MDHEN, CDR2 SYDVKM. Losses at the gene ends were 7 bases for V and 3 bases for J; bases not matched to a gene: 9. The CDR3 runs 16 residues. The CDR3, as DNA: TGTGCCAGCACCCCCCGGGGACAGGGGTTCAATCAGCCCCAGCATTTT. Translation gives CASTPRGQGFNQPQHF.